Listed below are T cell receptor beta chains from one sample, sequenced in a study of blood T cell repertoires in COVID-19. The data were produced by immunoSEQ multiplex PCR, yet TCRdb's version contains in-frame clones alone and is incomplete. Here the sample spans 200,000 to 250,000 clones, approximately 83% being singletons. The specimen sequenced was peripheral blood. Receptors were obtained from a human donor in a cohort sampled during active COVID-19. Each CDR3 is given with its conserved first and last residue. D genes are given only for firm matches. Not every row has a clone size; where given, it reads once, few, many or a size class.

J gene | clone size | V gene | D gene | CDR3 DNA | CDR3 protein
TRBJ2-5 | once | TRBV7-2 | TRBD2 | TGTGCCAGCACCCCCAATGGCGGGGGGGCCCAGGAGACCCAGTACTTC | CASTPNGGGAQETQYF
TRBJ2-7 | - | TRBV7-2 | TRBD2 | TGTGCCAGCAGCTTAGTGCTAGCGGGGGGGCCTCACGAGCAGTACTTC | CASSLVLAGGPHEQYF
TRBJ2-7 | once | TRBV10-1 | TRBD1 | TGCGCCAGCAGTGATGGGACAGGGGGTCACGAGCAGTACTTC | CASSDGTGGHEQYF
TRBJ2-7 | - | TRBV3-1/TRBV3-2 | - | TGTGCCAGCAGCCCCTCGGGGTGGGAGGACTCCTACGAGCAGTACTTC | CASSPSGWEDSYEQYF
TRBJ1-2 | - | TRBV5-4 | TRBD1 | TGTGCCAGCAGCTTGGCTAGACAGGGGGTCTATGGCTACACCTTC | CASSLARQGVYGYTF
TRBJ1-4 | - | TRBV4-1 | - | TGCGCCAGCAGCCAAGGACGGGCAGGGATGTCCAAACTGTTTTTT | CASSQGRAGMSKLFF
TRBJ2-1 | - | TRBV18 | TRBD2 | TGTGCCAGCTCACAAACGGGAGGGTCTAATGAGCAGTTCTTC | CASSQTGGSNEQFF
TRBJ2-7 | - | TRBV5-1 | TRBD2 | TGCGCCAGCAGCACCCCCGGACTAGCGGGAGGAGGCGAGCAGTACTTC | CASSTPGLAGGGEQYF
TRBJ1-2 | - | TRBV5-5 | TRBD1 | TGTGCCAGCAGCTTAGGGACAGGGTTTGGCTACACCTTC | CASSLGTGFGYTF
TRBJ1-2 | - | TRBV30 | TRBD1 | TGTGCCTGGATCACAGGGGGCTATGGCTACACCTTC | CAWITGGYGYTF
TRBJ2-2 | - | TRBV6-4 | TRBD2 | TGTGCCAGCAGACGGGAGGCGAACACCGGGGAGCTGTTTTTT | CASRREANTGELFF
TRBJ2-3 | few | TRBV10-3 | TRBD2 | TGTGCCATCAGCCGCCTAGCGGGACGCACAGATACGCAGTATTTT | CAISRLAGRTDTQYF
TRBJ1-5 | - | TRBV7-9 | - | TGTGCCAGCAGCGCCGGGTCCAATCAGCCCCAGCATTTT | CASSAGSNQPQHF
TRBJ1-3 | - | TRBV3-1/TRBV3-2 | TRBD1 | TGTGCCAGCAGCCAGGGGACAGGGGGCACAGGAAACACCATATATTTT | CASSQGTGGTGNTIYF
TRBJ1-5 | - | TRBV7-2 | TRBD1 | TGTGCCAGCAGCTTGGGACAGGGAGGCCAGCCCCAGCATTTT | CASSLGQGGQPQHF
TRBJ2-1 | few | TRBV19 | TRBD2 | TGTGCCAGTAGTATCTCGCGGGAGAACAATGAGCAGTTCTTC | CASSISRENNEQFF
TRBJ2-4 | - | TRBV3-1/TRBV3-2 | TRBD1 | TGTGCCAGCAGCCAATACCAGGGGGCTGTAGCTCAGTACTTC | CASSQYQGAVAQYF
TRBJ2-7 | - | TRBV6-5 | - | TGTGCCAGCAGTTACTCGGGCGGGACCGACTACGAGCAGTACTTC | CASSYSGGTDYEQYF
TRBJ2-7 | - | TRBV21-1 | - | TGTGCCAGCAGCAGACAGGAATACTCCTACGAGCAGTACTTC | CASSRQEYSYEQYF
TRBJ1-5 | once | TRBV5-1 | - | TGCGCCAGCAGCTCCTCCGGGTCCCCGGAGGAGCCCCAGCATTTT | CASSSSGSPEEPQHF
TRBJ1-4 | - | TRBV5-1 | - | TGCGCCAGCAGCCCGCGGACAGATGCAACTAATGAAAAACTGTTTTTT | CASSPRTDATNEKLFF
TRBJ1-5 | many | TRBV2 | - | TGTGCCAGCAGTCATGACAGGCCAGGGAGTGGAGCCCAGCATTTT | CASSHDRPGSGAQHF
TRBJ1-2 | - | TRBV19 | TRBD1 | TGTGCCAGTAGCCTCGACAGGGTGGTTGGCTACACCTTC | CASSLDRVVGYTF
TRBJ2-3 | - | TRBV24-1 | TRBD2 | TGTGCCACCAGTGATCGGCTAGCGGGAGTAAGGGATACGCAGTATTTT | CATSDRLAGVRDTQYF
TRBJ1-2 | - | TRBV13 | - | TGTGCCAGCAGCTTAGGCAGGGAGGGGCTCTATGGCTACACCTTC | CASSLGREGLYGYTF
TRBJ1-2 | - | TRBV28 | TRBD1 | TGTGCCAGCAGTTTCCCGGGAGCCGGGACAGGGAGAGGCTACACCTTC | CASSFPGAGTGRGYTF
TRBJ2-1 | - | TRBV7-2 | TRBD2 | TGTGCCAGCAGCTTAGTCCTAGCGGGAGATCGCTACAATGAGCAGTTCTTC | CASSLVLAGDRYNEQFF
TRBJ2-3 | - | TRBV19 | - | TGTGCCAGTACCACAAACAGGGCTACAGATACGCAGTATTTT | CASTTNRATDTQYF
TRBJ2-7 | - | TRBV18 | - | TGTGCCAGCTCACCACCGTTCGGATCCGGGTACGGGGAGCAGTACTTC | CASSPPFGSGYGEQYF